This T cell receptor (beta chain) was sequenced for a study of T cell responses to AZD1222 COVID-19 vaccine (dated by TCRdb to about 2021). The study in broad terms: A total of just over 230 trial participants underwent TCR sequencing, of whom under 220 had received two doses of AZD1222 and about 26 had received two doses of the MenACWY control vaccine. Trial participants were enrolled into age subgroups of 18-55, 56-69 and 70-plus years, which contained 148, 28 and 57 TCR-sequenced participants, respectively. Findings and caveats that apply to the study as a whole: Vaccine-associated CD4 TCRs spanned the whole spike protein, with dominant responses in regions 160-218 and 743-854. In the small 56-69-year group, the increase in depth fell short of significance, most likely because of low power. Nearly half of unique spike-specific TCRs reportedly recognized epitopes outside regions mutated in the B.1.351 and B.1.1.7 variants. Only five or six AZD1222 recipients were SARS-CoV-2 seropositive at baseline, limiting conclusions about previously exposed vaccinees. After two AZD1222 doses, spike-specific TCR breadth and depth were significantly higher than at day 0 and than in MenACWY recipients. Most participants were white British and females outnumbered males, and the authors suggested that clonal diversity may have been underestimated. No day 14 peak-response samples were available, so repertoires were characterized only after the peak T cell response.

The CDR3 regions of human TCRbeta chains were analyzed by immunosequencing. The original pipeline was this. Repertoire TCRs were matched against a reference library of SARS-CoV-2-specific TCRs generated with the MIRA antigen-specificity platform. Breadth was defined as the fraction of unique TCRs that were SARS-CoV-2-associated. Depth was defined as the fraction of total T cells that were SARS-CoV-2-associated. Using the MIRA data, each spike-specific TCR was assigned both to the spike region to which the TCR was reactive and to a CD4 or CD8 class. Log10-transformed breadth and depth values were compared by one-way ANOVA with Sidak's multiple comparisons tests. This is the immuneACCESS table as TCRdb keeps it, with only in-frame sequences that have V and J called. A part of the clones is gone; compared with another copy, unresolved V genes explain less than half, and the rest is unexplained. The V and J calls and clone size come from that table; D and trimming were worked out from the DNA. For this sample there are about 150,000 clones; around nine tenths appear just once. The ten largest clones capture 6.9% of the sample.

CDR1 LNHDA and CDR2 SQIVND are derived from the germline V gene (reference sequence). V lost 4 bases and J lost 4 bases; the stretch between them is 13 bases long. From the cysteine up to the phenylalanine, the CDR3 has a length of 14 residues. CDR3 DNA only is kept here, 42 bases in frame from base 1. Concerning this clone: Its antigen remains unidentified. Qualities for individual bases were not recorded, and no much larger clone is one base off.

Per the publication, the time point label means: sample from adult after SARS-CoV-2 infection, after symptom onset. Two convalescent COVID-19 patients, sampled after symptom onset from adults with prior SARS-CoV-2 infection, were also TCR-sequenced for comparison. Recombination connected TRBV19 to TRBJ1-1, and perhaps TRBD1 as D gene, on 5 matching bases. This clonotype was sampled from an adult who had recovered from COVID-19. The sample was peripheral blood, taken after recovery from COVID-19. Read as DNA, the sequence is TGTGCCAGTAGTAGAAGGGGATCGGGCACTGAAGCTTTCTTT. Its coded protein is CASSRRGSGTEAFF.